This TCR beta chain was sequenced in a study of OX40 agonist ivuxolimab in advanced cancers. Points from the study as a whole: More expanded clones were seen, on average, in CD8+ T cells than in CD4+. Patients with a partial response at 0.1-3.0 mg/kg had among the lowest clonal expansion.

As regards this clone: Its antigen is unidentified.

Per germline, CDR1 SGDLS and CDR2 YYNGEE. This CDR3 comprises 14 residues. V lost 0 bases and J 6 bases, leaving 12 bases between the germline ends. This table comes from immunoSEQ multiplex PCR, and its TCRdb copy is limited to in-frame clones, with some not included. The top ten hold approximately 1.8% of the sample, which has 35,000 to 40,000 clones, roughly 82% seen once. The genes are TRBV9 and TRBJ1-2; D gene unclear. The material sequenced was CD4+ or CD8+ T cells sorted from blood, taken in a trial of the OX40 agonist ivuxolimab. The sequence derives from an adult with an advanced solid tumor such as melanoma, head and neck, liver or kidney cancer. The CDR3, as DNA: TGTGCCAGCAGCGTAGTGGGCAGCAGCCATGGCTACACCTTC. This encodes CASSVVGSSHGYTF. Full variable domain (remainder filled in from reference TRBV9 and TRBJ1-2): DSGVTQTPKHLITATGQRVTLRCSPRSGDLSVYWYQQSLDQGLQFLIQYYNGEERAKGNILERFSAQQFPDLHSELNLSSLELGDSALYFCASSVVGSSHGYTFGSGTRLTVV.